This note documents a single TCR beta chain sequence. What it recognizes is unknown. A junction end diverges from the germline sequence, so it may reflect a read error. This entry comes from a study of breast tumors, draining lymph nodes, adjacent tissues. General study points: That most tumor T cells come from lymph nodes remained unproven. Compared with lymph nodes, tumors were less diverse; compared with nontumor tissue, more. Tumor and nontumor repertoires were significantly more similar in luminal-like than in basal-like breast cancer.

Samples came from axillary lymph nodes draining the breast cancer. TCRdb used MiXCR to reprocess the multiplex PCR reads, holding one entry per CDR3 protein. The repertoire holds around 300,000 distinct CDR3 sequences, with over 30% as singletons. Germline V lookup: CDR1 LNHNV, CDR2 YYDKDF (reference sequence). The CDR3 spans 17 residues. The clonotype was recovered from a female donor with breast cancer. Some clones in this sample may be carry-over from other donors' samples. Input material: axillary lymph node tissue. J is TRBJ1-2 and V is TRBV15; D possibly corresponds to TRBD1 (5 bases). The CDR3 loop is CAASSESGGPGHYGYTF. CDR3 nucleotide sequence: TGTGCCGCCAGCAGTGAGTCGGGTGGGCCGGGACACTATGGCTACACCTTC.